The 9 T cell receptor beta chains listed next were all sequenced from one sample in a study of blood T cell repertoires in COVID-19. Some clones are missing from TCRdb's copy, which holds only in-frame ones; the method was immunoSEQ multiplex PCR. The table shows 400,000 or so clones, with around 86% occurring only once. Material for sequencing was peripheral blood. All receptors come from a human donor in a cohort sampled during active COVID-19.

The chain recombines TRBV27 with TRBJ2-3; no clear D. Germline CDR1 MNHEY, CDR2 SMNVEV (reference sequence). V dropped 5 bases and J dropped 5 bases, with 14 bases sitting between them. The CDR3 extends over 14 amino acids. The CDR3 loop reads CASSIRQAGDTQYF. CDR3 nucleotide sequence: TGTGCCAGCAGTATCCGACAAGCCGGAGATACGCAGTATTTT.

This chain uses TRBV12-5 with TRBJ2-7; D is unresolved. The germline V gene has CDR1 LGHNT and CDR2 FRNRAP. CDR3 size: 12 residues. V lost 3 bases and J lost 6, with 9 bases in between. The CDR3 DNA reads as TGTGCTAGTGGTTTAAGACGGAGCGAGCAGTACTTC. This codes for CASGLRRSEQYF.

The CDR3: CASSPQGSRGTGELFF. Written as DNA, the CDR3 is TGTGCCAGCAGCCCGCAGGGGTCCAGGGGCACCGGGGAGCTGTTTTTT. V usage is TRBV14 and J usage is TRBJ2-2; tentatively, D is TRBD1 (6 bases). Trimming pared 4 bases from V and 4 bases from J, leaving 16 bases between. Germline values: CDR1 SGHDN, CDR2 FVKESK. The length of the CDR3 is 16 residues. The full variable domain, with the rest looked up from reference TRBV14 and TRBJ2-2, is EAGVTQFPSHSVIEKGQTVTLRCDPISGHDNLYWYRRVMGKEIKFLLHFVKESKQDESGMPNNRFLAERTGGTYSTLKVQPAELEDSGVYFCASSPQGSRGTGELFFGEGSRLTVL.

The chain employs TRBV7-2 and TRBJ2-7; D is unclear. Germline assignment: CDR1 SGHTA and CDR2 FQGNSA. Trimming left V 3 bases short and J 2 bases short, with 2 bases between. The CDR3 contains 11 residues. The CDR3 loop is CASSFTYEQYF. Here the CDR3 DNA reads TGTGCCAGCAGCTTCACCTACGAGCAGTACTTC.

The chain is built from TRBV7-9 and TRBJ2-5; 11 positions agree with TRBD2. Germline CDR1 and CDR2: SEHNR and FQNEAQ (reference sequence). CDR3 length: 15 amino acids. Unmatched junction bases numbered 9, after V lost 6 bases and J lost 6 bases. The CDR3 loop reads CASSLLAGEAKTQYF. DNA of the CDR3: TGTGCCAGCAGTTTACTAGCGGGAGAGGCAAAGACCCAGTACTTC.

This clone has just a few counts. The rearrangement uses TRBV29-1 and TRBJ2-7; 7 bases agree with TRBD2. Germline values: CDR1 SQVTM, CDR2 ANQGSEA. Trimming removed 3 bases from V and 8 bases from J; junction bases left unmatched: 13. The CDR3 runs 14 residues. The CDR3 DNA sequence: TGCAGCGTTGATCCGGGGGGACCCCAACACCAGCAGTACTTC. It specifies CSVDPGGPQHQQYF.

The chain is built from TRBV5-4 and TRBJ2-1; TRBD2 agrees at 13 bases. The CDR3 extends over 16 amino acids. CDR1 is SGHNT and CDR2 is YYREEE in the germline V gene (reference sequence). Trimming at V came to 4 bases and at J to 5 bases, leaving 6 bases not matched to a gene. CDR3 DNA: TGTGCCAGCAGCCTCGGGACTAGCGGGGCAGACAATGAGCAGTTCTTC. It encodes CASSLGTSGADNEQFF.

This chain joins TRBV5-1 and TRBJ2-1; maybe TRBD2 (6 bases). V lost 0 bases and J lost 7, with 11 bases in between. Germline V gives CDR1 SGHRS, CDR2 YFSETQ. The CDR3 extends over 14 amino acids. The CDR3 reads CASSLGPGVNEQFF. The CDR3 bases are TGCGCCAGCAGCTTGGGCCCGGGGGTTAATGAGCAGTTCTTC.

This clone was seen only once. The chain couples TRBV20-1 to TRBJ2-3; 8 positions match TRBD2. V was pared by 3 bases and J by 0 bases, with 5 bases of the junction left unmatched. The length of the CDR3 is 15 residues. CDR1 is DFQATT, CDR2 SNEGSKA, per germline (reference sequence). This CDR3 is CSASTSGVSTDTQYF. The CDR3 DNA is TGCAGTGCTAGTACTAGCGGAGTTAGCACAGATACGCAGTATTTT.